One sample yielded the 14 T cell receptor beta chains listed below, sequenced in a study of beta chain features in type 1 diabetes. The whole isolated RNA underwent reverse transcription, so sequencing captured expressed TCRB transcripts. The table came from immunoSEQ multiplex PCR; TCRdb's copy has only in-frame clones and leaves some out. The sample shows hundreds of thousands of clones, 15% to 20% of them seen only once. The sequenced sample consisted of naive CD4+ T cells from blood. These TCRs come from a young woman in good health.

This clone has just a few counts. The CDR3, as DNA: TGTGCCAGCAGTTACGGACACTCGAGCTACACCTTC. Its protein is CASSYGHSSYTF. The chain links TRBV6-5 to TRBJ1-2; tentatively, D is TRBD1 (5 bases). This CDR3 spans 12 amino acids. Trimming removed 2 bases from V and 9 bases from J, with 10 bases in between. Germline loops: CDR1 MNHEY, CDR2 SVGAGI.

V and J are TRBV7-8 and TRBJ2-1; D tentatively fits TRBD1 or TRBD2 (5 bases each). CDR1 is SGHVS and CDR2 is FQNEAQ in the germline V gene. Trimming took off 3 bases at V and 9 bases at J, with 9 bases between the two ends. This CDR3 has 12 residues. CDR3 loop: CASSFKRGEQFF. DNA of the CDR3: TGTGCCAGCAGCTTTAAGAGGGGTGAGCAGTTCTTC.

The chain combines TRBV5-4 with TRBJ2-7, with D perhaps matching TRBD1 (6 bases). V was pared by 4 bases and J by 0 bases, with 11 bases between. CDR3 size: 14 residues. CDR1 is SGHNT, CDR2 YYREEE, per germline (reference sequence). The CDR3, as DNA: TGTGCCAGCAGCCCCGACAGGAGCTCCTACGAGCAGTACTTC. Translating it yields CASSPDRSSYEQYF.

In this sample, this clone turned up a few times. The chain links TRBV12-5 to TRBJ2-1; D is possibly TRBD1 or TRBD2 (5 bases each). Germline V gives CDR1 LGHNT, CDR2 FRNRAP. CDR3 length: 15 amino acids. V shed 2 bases and J shed 15 bases, with 23 bases lying between them. In DNA form, the CDR3 reads TGTGCTAGTGGTTTGACCTCGTATAGCCGGGGCCAAATGTTCTTC. The encoded protein is CASGLTSYSRGQMFF.

A few counts support this clone. This chain connects TRBV18 to TRBJ2-3; 7 bases match TRBD2. Trimming cost V 1 base and J 3 bases; bases outside gene matches: 7. The CDR3 runs to 16 residues. The V gene's germline CDR1 is KGHSH and CDR2 LQKENI. The CDR3 DNA follows: TGTGCCAGCTCACCACTGCGCGGGAGAGGGACAGATACGCAGTATTTT. This encodes CASSPLRGRGTDTQYF.

The J gene is TRBJ1-2, the V gene TRBV7-2; D perhaps matches TRBD1 (5 bases). Germline values: CDR1 SGHTA, CDR2 FQGNSA. The CDR3 totals 12 residues. V lost 3 bases and J lost 5, with 7 bases in between. The DNA for the CDR3 is TGTGCCAGCAGCTTTGACAGATATGGCTACACCTTC. Amino acids: CASSFDRYGYTF.

Written as DNA, the CDR3 is TGTGCCAGCTCACCGAGGTTGGGCCGGAGTTACTACGAGCAGTACTTC. It codes for CASSPRLGRSYYEQYF. The chain uses TRBV18 and TRBJ2-7; D unclear. The germline gives CDR1 KGHSH, CDR2 LQKENI. The CDR3 contains 16 residues. Trimming shortened V by 3 bases and J by 3 bases, and 18 bases separated the two germline ends.

V is TRBV2 and J is TRBJ2-3; 13 nucleotides match TRBD2. The germline V gene encodes CDR1 SNHLY and CDR2 FYNNEI. Losses at the gene ends were 10 bases for V and 4 bases for J; bases not matched to a gene: 8. This CDR3 spans 15 amino acids. The CDR3 protein is CATGTSGNGADTQYF. CDR3 sequence (DNA): TGTGCCACAGGGACTAGCGGGAATGGGGCAGATACGCAGTATTTT.

V is TRBV6-5 and J is TRBJ1-2; 9 bases match TRBD1. The CDR3 consists of 15 residues. V lost 1 base and J lost 5; bases outside the gene matches: 5. Per the germline V gene, CDR1 is MNHEY and CDR2 is SVGAGI. CDR3 residues: CASSYFSGTGYGYTF. The CDR3 region has the DNA TGTGCCAGCAGTTACTTCTCCGGGACAGGGTATGGCTACACCTTC.

In this sample, this clone turned up a few times. The chain has TRBV5-1 and TRBJ2-3, with D perhaps TRBD2 (6 bases). Deletions cut 5 bases from V and 5 bases from J, with 12 bases between. Germline CDR1 is SGHRS and CDR2 is YFSETQ. CDR3 size: 13 residues. The CDR3 here is CASREGREDTQYF. The CDR3, as DNA: TGCGCCAGCAGGGAAGGGCGGGAAGATACGCAGTATTTT.

The rearrangement uses TRBV4-2 and TRBJ2-2, with D perhaps matching TRBD1 (6 bases). This CDR3 spans 15 amino acids. Germline CDR1 and CDR2: LGHNA and YNFKEQ. Trimming took off 1 base at V and 7 bases at J, with 13 bases between the two ends. The DNA for the CDR3 is TGTGCCAGCAGCCAAGTTCCGCAGGGGATCGGGGAGCTGTTTTTT. Translating it yields CASSQVPQGIGELFF.

The sample holds many counts of this clone. The rearrangement links TRBV21-1 to TRBJ2-1. TRBV21-1 has pseudogene status. The CDR3 is 10 residues long. The CDR3 region has the DNA TGTGCCAGCAGGTACAATGAGCAGTTCTTC. It specifies CASRYNEQFF.

This clone was observed a few times. This chain joins TRBV18 and TRBJ2-1; 7 bases line up with TRBD1. The length of the CDR3 is 12 residues. Germline values: CDR1 KGHSH, CDR2 LQKENI. J was trimmed by 12 bases and V by 3 bases; bases with no gene match: 5. CDR3 bases: TGTGCCAGCTCACCTGACAGGGCTGGGCAGTTCTTC. This sequence encodes CASSPDRAGQFF.

There are a few counts of this clone. The chain combines TRBV6-6 with TRBJ1-2, with 10 bases matching TRBD1. CDR3 size: 14 residues. Germline CDR1 and CDR2: MNHNY and SVGAGI (reference sequence). V was pared by 6 bases and J by 3 bases, with 4 bases of the junction left unmatched. Here the CDR3 DNA reads TGTGCCAGCAGACACGGACAGGGGGACTATGGCTACACCTTC. Translating it yields CASRHGQGDYGYTF.